In its sample, the clone carrying this T cell receptor (beta chain) was seen many times. The antigen remains unidentified. Disease in donors with ophthalmopathy had moderate-to-severe activity, CAS ≥3, NOSPECS ≥4 and under 3 months' duration. This entry belongs to a study of Graves' ophthalmopathy and Graves' hyperthyroidism. General study results and limits: A 13-signature model separated ophthalmopathy from stable hyperthyroidism, about 90% sensitivity, approximately 84% specificity.

Researchers took RNA transcripts and amplified TCR beta CDR3 regions from them. First-round RT-PCR used HTBI primers; second-round multiplex PCR followed. TCRdb processed the multiplex PCR reads anew with MiXCR; each CDR3 protein has one entry. The repertoire holds roughly 500,000 distinct CDR3 sequences, with 13% to 15% as singletons. V was clipped by 3 bases and J by 7 bases, with 7 bases between them. Germline V gives CDR1 SGHAT, CDR2 FQNNGV. The CDR3 spans 11 residues. The TCR sequence derives from a young woman with Graves' ophthalmopathy. The sequencing input was blood. This chain uses TRBV11-2 with TRBJ2-7, with D maybe TRBD2 (5 bases). CDR3 nucleotide sequence: TGTGCCAGCAGCTTGGGAGAGGAGCAGTACTTC. It specifies CASSLGEEQYF.